This entry describes one TCR beta chain. Its antigen is currently unknown. The data derive from a study of a mutant IDH1 vaccine in newly diagnosed glioma. At the level of the study: The vaccination schedule gave patients eight doses in weeks 1, 3, 5, 7, 11, 15, 19 and 23. Findings and caveats of the study: No link was apparently found between pseudoprogression and changes in top peripheral T cell clonotypes. Among patients, 93.3% showed immune responses induced by the vaccine.

Repertoires were generated with immunoSEQ multiplex PCR, while TCRdb's copy carries only in-frame clones and drops some. Here the sample spans some 55,000 clones, 70% to 90% being singletons. Regarding time point: week 5, during vaccination. Each dose of the vaccine consisted of 300 ug of mutant IDH1 20-mer peptide, with topical imiquimod. Each of the donors came in with new WHO grade 3 or 4 astrocytomas that were IDH1-mutant and ATRX-lost. This sequence originates from a woman between 40 and 50 years old with glioma. The starting material was PBMCs, obtained from a glioma patient whose treatment included an IDH1 peptide vaccine.

The CDR3 sequence is CASRPGLAGGEQYF. The CDR3 bases are TGTGCCAGCAGGCCGGGGCTAGCGGGAGGTGAGCAGTACTTC. V is TRBV6-5 and J is TRBJ2-7; 11 nucleotides agree with TRBD2. The CDR3 consists of 14 residues. Per the germline V gene, CDR1 is MNHEY and CDR2 is SVGAGI. V shed 6 bases, J shed 7 bases, and the junction held 8 bases outside the gene matches.